Presented here are 29 T cell receptor beta chains from one specimen sequenced in a study of T cells in Graves' hyperthyroidism and ophthalmopathy. RNA transcripts yielded amplified TCR beta CDR3 regions. The HTBI primer set was used in a first-round RT-PCR of the TCR CDR3. TCRdb redid the calling of the multiplex PCR reads with MiXCR, one entry per CDR3 protein. The data hold a few hundred thousand distinct CDR3 sequences, with 17% observed a single time. The source material was blood. These receptors originate from a woman younger than 30 with Graves' ophthalmopathy.

The V and J genes are TRBV4-1 and TRBJ2-3; possible D gene TRBD1, 5 bases. Trimming shortened V by 0 bases and J by 1 base, and 11 bases separated the two germline ends. This CDR3 contains 16 residues. The V gene's germline CDR1 is MGHRA and CDR2 YSYEKL. CDR3 loop: CASSQEFGAGTDTQYF. CDR3 nucleotides: TGCGCCAGCAGCCAAGAATTTGGGGCCGGCACAGATACGCAGTATTTT.

In this sample, this clonotype turned up a few times. The V and J genes are TRBV7-3 and TRBJ2-1; D perhaps matches TRBD2 (5 bases). The CDR3 sequence is 13 residues long. Germline V gives CDR1 SGHTA, CDR2 FQGTGA. Trimming shortened V by 2 bases and J by 9 bases, and 11 bases separated the two germline ends. CDR3 DNA: TGTGCCAGCAGCTTATCGACTATCGGTGAGCAGTTCTTC. This translates into CASSLSTIGEQFF.

The gene calls are TRBV7-9 and TRBJ1-4; D remains unclear. CDR1 is SEHNR and CDR2 is FQNEAQ in the germline V gene (reference sequence). CDR3 length: 15 amino acids. With 4 bases removed from V and 8 bases from J, the gap between germline ends came to 17 bases. The CDR3 DNA is TGTGCCAGCAGCTGGCGAATGGAACAAGACGAAAAACTGTTTTTT. Protein product: CASSWRMEQDEKLFF.

This clonotype was seen many times. The chain carries TRBV20-1 and TRBJ2-7; D unclear. Trimming cost V 2 bases and J 3 bases, with 11 bases left between them. From germline, CDR1 is DFQATT and CDR2 SNEGSKA (reference sequence). CDR3 length: 13 residues. This chain's CDR3 is CSARLWQNYEQYF. CDR3 DNA: TGCAGTGCTAGACTTTGGCAGAACTACGAGCAGTACTTC.

This chain links TRBV7-6 with TRBJ2-5, with 11 bases fitting TRBD2. V shed 5 bases, J shed 2 bases, and the junction held 19 bases outside the gene matches. Germline V gives CDR1 SGHVS, CDR2 FNYEAQ. The CDR3 covers 20 residues. CDR3 in amino acids: CASSRRQTSGVPTNQETQYF. CDR3 coding DNA: TGTGCCAGCAGCCGAAGACAGACTAGCGGGGTGCCTACTAATCAAGAGACCCAGTACTTC.

This clonotype was counted once. The chain recombines TRBV10-3 with TRBJ2-7, with TRBD1 matching 9 bases. Trimming removed 6 bases from V and 3 bases from J; junction bases left unmatched: 9. The CDR3 is made up of 15 amino acids. Germline V gene data show CDR1 as ENHRY and CDR2 as SYGVKD. The chain's CDR3 is CAIRGRDREVYEQYF. CDR3 in DNA: TGTGCCATCAGGGGAAGGGACAGGGAAGTCTACGAGCAGTACTTC.

This clonotype was detected only a few times. The chain carries TRBV3-1 and TRBJ1-3; unclear D gene. The CDR3 extends over 15 amino acids. Germline V gene data show CDR1 as LGHDT and CDR2 as YNNKEL (reference sequence). Trimming removed 4 bases at V and 0 bases at J, with 10 bases between. The DNA of the CDR3 is TGTGCCAGCAGCCCCCGACGGATCTCTGGAAACACCATATATTTT. This sequence encodes CASSPRRISGNTIYF.

This clonotype was seen more than once but under ten times. The J gene is TRBJ1-6, the V gene TRBV6-5; D remains ambiguous. CDR3 length: 13 residues. V dropped 2 bases and J dropped 8 bases, with 7 bases sitting between them. Germline CDR1 and CDR2: MNHEY and SVGAGI. CDR3 in DNA: TGTGCCAGCAGTTACCTCGATGATTCACCCCTCCACTTT. Protein sequence: CASSYLDDSPLHF.

This clonotype has only a few counts. The rearrangement links TRBV15 to TRBJ1-1; D perhaps matches TRBD1 (6 bases). V dropped 5 bases and J dropped 4 bases, with 17 bases sitting between them. Germline CDR1 LNHNV, CDR2 YYDKDF (reference sequence). CDR3 length: 15 residues. For the CDR3, the DNA is TGTGCCACCAGCGCTCAGCAGGGGCGGTCCACTGAAGCTTTCTTT. As protein: CATSAQQGRSTEAFF.

There are many counts of this clonotype. This rearrangement joins TRBV2 to TRBJ1-5, with 8 bases lining up with TRBD1. The CDR3 has 17 amino acids. V gave up 6 bases and J gave up 3 bases; unmatched junction bases: 13. Germline V gene sequence: CDR1 SNHLY, CDR2 FYNNEI. CDR3 DNA sequence: TGTGCCAGCAGGGGAGTTTTCGACAGGGGATTCAATCAGCCCCAGCATTTT. This codes for CASRGVFDRGFNQPQHF.

The sample holds a few counts of this clonotype. This sequence joins TRBV6-1 and TRBJ2-7, with D perhaps TRBD1 (6 bases). This CDR3 has 15 amino acids. Trimming took 6 bases from V and 1 from J, leaving 16 bases between them. CDR1 and CDR2 from the germline V gene are MNHNS and SASEGT. The CDR3 loop is CASRGPFGQSYEQYF. CDR3 DNA sequence: TGTGCCAGCAGGGGCCCTTTCGGACAGTCCTACGAGCAGTACTTC.

At least ten counts were recorded for this clonotype. The rearrangement links TRBV6-1 to TRBJ2-3; weak D call: TRBD2 (6 bases). Germline V gene sequence: CDR1 MNHNS, CDR2 SASEGT. The CDR3 is made up of 13 amino acids. V dropped 4 bases and J dropped 1 base, with 6 bases sitting between them. The CDR3 sequence: CASSASGTDTQYF. DNA for the CDR3: TGTGCCAGCAGTGCTAGCGGCACAGATACGCAGTATTTT.

This clonotype occurred many times. The chain couples TRBV11-2 to TRBJ1-1, with unresolved D. The CDR3 has 17 residues. V lost 6 bases and J lost 0, with 20 bases in between. CDR1 is SGHAT, CDR2 FQNNGV, per germline. CDR3 nucleotide sequence: TGTGCCAGCAGTCAAAGGTCGATCACGATCATGAACACTGAAGCTTTCTTT. This encodes CASSQRSITIMNTEAFF.

This clonotype appeared a few times. This rearrangement joins TRBV29-1 to TRBJ1-4; D unresolved. V was cut by 0 bases and J by 8 bases, with 13 bases left in between. CDR3 length: 14 residues. Germline CDR1 is SQVTM and CDR2 is ANQGSEA. CDR3 sequence reads: CSVEDGVNSEKLFF. CDR3 DNA: TGCAGCGTTGAAGACGGAGTCAATAGCGAAAAACTGTTTTTT.

This clonotype showed up many times. The junction differs from germline at one of its ends, possibly a read error. This chain connects TRBV5-6 to TRBJ1-1, with D possibly matching TRBD1 (5 bases). Germline V CDR1 and CDR2: SGHDT, YYEEEE. This CDR3 spans 13 amino acids. This CDR3 is CASSLAEGTEAFF. The CDR3 nucleotides are TGTGCTAGCAGCTTAGCAGAGGGGACTGAAGCTTTCTTT.

This clonotype was picked up a small number of times. This chain uses TRBV28 with TRBJ1-5; 9 bases agree with TRBD1. Germline V gives CDR1 MDHEN, CDR2 SYDVKM. J was trimmed by 3 bases and V by 3 bases; bases with no gene match: 9. This CDR3 region has 17 residues. The CDR3 region has the DNA TGTGCCAGCAGTTTGATTGGGTGGACAGGGGACAATCAGCCCCAGCATTTT. Protein product: CASSLIGWTGDNQPQHF.

This clonotype was recorded at least ten times. The chain couples TRBV7-2 to TRBJ1-1; the D is unclear. There are 13 residues in the CDR3. The germline gives CDR1 SGHTA, CDR2 FQGNSA. The V end was cut by 4 bases, the J end by 5 bases, with 11 bases between. In DNA form, the CDR3 reads TGTGCCAGCAGCTACCTTCCTGGGACTGAAGCTTTCTTT. This sequence encodes CASSYLPGTEAFF.

A few counts support this clonotype. CDR3 region: CASSLAGTGETQYF. The CDR3 DNA follows: TGCGCCAGCAGCTTGGCCGGGACAGGGGAGACCCAGTACTTC. The chain combines TRBV5-1 with TRBJ2-5; 9 positions match TRBD1. This CDR3 comprises 14 residues. Germline lookup yields CDR1 SGHRS and CDR2 YFSETQ. The V and J ends lost 0 bases and 5 bases, in that order; junction bases with no gene match: 2.

This clonotype showed up many times. The CDR3 DNA sequence: TGTGCCAGCAGCTTAGGCCCGACTAGCGGGACGGGAGATACGCAGTATTTT. This codes for CASSLGPTSGTGDTQYF. The chain is built from TRBV7-2 and TRBJ2-3, with 11 bases matching TRBD2. Looked up from germline, CDR1 is SGHTA and CDR2 is FQGNSA. Trimming cost V 1 base and J 5 bases; bases outside gene matches: 8. The CDR3 length is 17 residues.

The V and J genes are TRBV10-3 and TRBJ2-2; TRBD1 or TRBD2 may be the D gene (5 bases each). Trimming shortened V by 4 bases and J by 4 bases, and 19 bases separated the two germline ends. The germline V gene has CDR1 ENHRY and CDR2 SYGVKD. This CDR3 comprises 17 residues. The CDR3 region is CAISAPEGQIFTGELFF. CDR3 in DNA: TGTGCCATCAGTGCTCCTGAGGGGCAGATTTTCACCGGGGAGCTGTTTTTT.

This clonotype came up many times. This sequence joins TRBV7-6 and TRBJ1-1, with D possibly TRBD1 on 5 matching bases. The CDR3 spans 13 residues. Germline V lookup: CDR1 SGHVS, CDR2 FNYEAQ. V was cut by 5 bases and J by 8 bases, with 15 bases left in between. The CDR3 DNA is TGTGCCAGCAGCCCCTCCCGGGGGATCGAAGCTTTCTTT. Translating gives CASSPSRGIEAFF.

This clonotype came up many times. V gene TRBV10-3 combines with J gene TRBJ2-7; 7 bases agree with TRBD1. The CDR3 length is 16 residues. Unmatched junction bases numbered 16, after V lost 2 bases and J lost 9 bases. Germline V CDR1 and CDR2: ENHRY, SYGVKD. The CDR3 here is CAISEPSLTGDQGQYF. In DNA form, the CDR3 reads TGTGCCATCAGTGAGCCGTCCTTAACAGGGGACCAAGGGCAGTACTTC.

This clonotype showed up just a few times. This CDR3 is CACRDGRNSNEKLFF. The CDR3, as DNA: TGTGCCTGTCGGGACGGACGAAATTCTAATGAAAAACTGTTTTTT. The V and J genes are TRBV6-1 and TRBJ1-4; TRBD1 is a possible D gene (5 bases). Trimming took 11 bases from V and 3 from J, leaving 19 bases between them. In germline, CDR1 is MNHNS, CDR2 SASEGT. The length of the CDR3 is 15 residues.

The genes are TRBV3-1 and TRBJ2-7, with 9 bases identical to TRBD1. CDR1 is LGHDT and CDR2 is YNNKEL in the germline V gene (reference sequence). After removal of 0 bases from V and 7 bases from J, the junction contained 16 bases not matched to a gene. The CDR3 runs to 18 residues. In DNA form, the CDR3 reads TGTGCCAGCAGCCAAGATTTCCTTGTGGGACAGGGCGGCTGGGAGCAGTACTTC. Translated, it gives CASSQDFLVGQGGWEQYF.

This clonotype was counted between two and nine times. J is TRBJ2-2 and V is TRBV6-1, with D maybe TRBD1 (6 bases). CDR1 and CDR2 (germline): MNHNS, SASEGT. V lost 10 bases to trimming and J lost 6 bases, with 18 bases between them. CDR3 length equals 14 residues. For the CDR3, the DNA is TGTGCCACCCGGACAGAGAAGGGCGCCGGGGAGCTGTTTTTT. As protein: CATRTEKGAGELFF.

V and J are TRBV7-9 and TRBJ2-7; 15 bases are a match to TRBD2. Trimming at V came to 6 bases and at J to 5 bases, leaving 8 bases not matched to a gene. The CDR3 loop spans 16 amino acids. Germline V gives CDR1 SEHNR, CDR2 FQNEAQ (reference sequence). CDR3 sequence: CASSWGLAGGGNEQYF. The CDR3 DNA reads as TGTGCCAGCAGTTGGGGACTAGCGGGAGGTGGGAACGAGCAGTACTTC.

V and J are TRBV29-1 and TRBJ2-2, with TRBD1 matching over 9 bases. The ends lost 5 bases at V and 0 bases at J; junction bases unmatched: 10. The CDR3 covers 17 residues. CDR1 SQVTM and CDR2 ANQGSEA come from the germline V gene. The CDR3 DNA reads as TGCAGCGTTCGGGACAGGGCCTCATTCGCGAACACCGGGGAGCTGTTTTTT. The encoded protein is CSVRDRASFANTGELFF.

This clonotype showed up many times. The chain is built from TRBV28 and TRBJ1-1, with 8 bases that match TRBD1. CDR1 is MDHEN and CDR2 is SYDVKM in the germline V gene. The CDR3 totals 14 residues. J gave up 5 bases and V 2 bases, and 4 bases lay outside the gene matches. DNA for the CDR3: TGTGCCAGCAGTTTACCAGGGGGCTTGACTGAAGCTTTCTTT. Protein product: CASSLPGGLTEAFF.

This clonotype was seen at least ten times. CDR3 amino acids: CASSPRERSTEAFF. The CDR3 DNA sequence: TGCGCCAGCAGCCCCAGGGAAAGGAGCACTGAAGCTTTCTTT. The rearrangement uses TRBV5-1 and TRBJ1-1; D possibly corresponds to TRBD1 (5 bases). The V gene's germline CDR1 is SGHRS and CDR2 YFSETQ. The CDR3 is 14 amino acids. V gave up 4 bases and J gave up 4 bases, with 14 bases separating them. The full variable domain, completed using reference TRBV5-1 and TRBJ1-1, is KAGVTQTPRYLIKTRGQQVTLSCSPISGHRSVSWYQQTPGQGLQFLFEYFSETQRNKGNFPGRFSGRQFSNSRSEMNVSTLELGDSALYLCASSPRERSTEAFFGQGTRLTVV.